These 2 T cell receptor beta chains came from one sample sequenced in a study of blood T cell repertoires in COVID-19. Profiling relied on immunoSEQ multiplex PCR, and the TCRdb table lists in-frame clones only, not all of them. The data show fewer than 300,000 clones, roughly 92% seen once. The specimen sequenced was peripheral blood. These receptors were taken from a woman younger than 45 with COVID-19, enrolled during active disease.

The chain links TRBV29-1 to TRBJ1-2, with D possibly TRBD1 on 5 matching bases. The length of the CDR3 is 13 residues. Germline values: CDR1 SQVTM, CDR2 ANQGSEA. V dropped 4 bases and J dropped 1 base, with 10 bases sitting between them. The CDR3 is CSVGQLLNYGYTF. The CDR3 nucleotides read TGCAGCGTTGGACAGCTCCTTAACTATGGCTACACCTTC.

The rearrangement joins TRBV30 to TRBJ2-2; the D is unclear. The length of the CDR3 is 16 residues. V lost 3 bases and J 4 bases, leaving 18 bases between the germline ends. Germline V gene data show CDR1 as GTSNPN and CDR2 as SVGIG (reference sequence). The CDR3 nucleotides read TGTGCCTGGAGAACTCCGTCGGCAGGCTTCACCGGGGAGCTGTTTTTT. Its protein product is CAWRTPSAGFTGELFF.